This is a list of T cell receptor beta chains from one sample in a study of Graves' ophthalmopathy and Graves' hyperthyroidism. TCRdb reprocessed the multiplex PCR reads via MiXCR and lists one record per CDR3 protein. The sample yields some 400,000 distinct CDR3 sequences, around 16% seen once. Sequencing was done on a sample of peripheral blood. The receptors come from a woman between 18 and 30 years old with Graves' ophthalmopathy. The CDR3 runs from the conserved cysteine through the conserved F or W.

V gene | CDR3 protein
TRBV6-2/TRBV6-3 | CASSYKGQGENYSYEQYF
TRBV3-1 | CASSQDPGLRYEQYF
TRBV12-3/TRBV12-4 | CASSFSRGRGNTIYF
TRBV7-2 | CASMPDTDIYNSPLHF
TRBV19 | CASSILWTMNTGELFF
TRBV20-1 | CSAAGGNQPQHF
TRBV7-2 | CASSLIRLAGEETQYF
TRBV6-5 | CASGRPNRGGQETQYF
TRBV19 | CASSTPRMGGTEAFF
TRBV10-3 | CAIPELFSGANVLTF
TRBV6-2/TRBV6-3 | CASSWTSVTQYF
TRBV7-2 | CASSSLAGVETQYF
TRBV18 | CASSPPRGRTNTEAFF
TRBV6-5 | CASSSRGYTEAFF